Below are 30 T cell receptor beta chains sequenced from a single sample in a study of T cells after yellow fever vaccination. Via MiXCR, TCRdb re-called the 5' RACE reads, giving one row per CDR3 protein. The sample has just under 600,000 distinct CDR3 sequences, less than 15% seen once; the top ten hold roughly an eighth. This specimen was PBMCs, taken on the day of the yellow fever booster vaccination. These receptors all stem from a man aged 25-45 years who received the YFV17D yellow fever vaccine.

This clonotype has more than one count but fewer than ten. A read error may account for a junction end that differs from germline. The chain joins TRBV7-2 to TRBJ2-7, with 8 bases lining up with TRBD1. The CDR3 is 12 amino acids. CDR1 SGHTA and CDR2 FQGNSA come from the germline V gene. For the CDR3, the DNA is TGTGCCAGCAGCTTAGAGGGACAGGTTCTAAACTTC. Protein product: CASSLEGQVLNF.

V gene TRBV28 combines with J gene TRBJ2-4; 7 bases match TRBD2. Unmatched junction bases numbered 5, after V lost 8 bases and J lost 10 bases. Germline CDR1 MDHEN, CDR2 SYDVKM. The CDR3 runs to 11 residues. This CDR3 reads CASGGGTIQYF. CDR3 coding DNA: TGTGCCAGCGGGGGGGGGACTATTCAGTACTTC.

This clonotype was picked up a small number of times. The chain employs TRBV20-1 and TRBJ2-5; tentatively, D is TRBD2 (6 bases). Trimming pared 5 bases from V and 2 bases from J, leaving 9 bases between. The germline gives CDR1 DFQATT, CDR2 SNEGSKA (reference sequence). This CDR3 comprises 12 residues. Written as DNA, the CDR3 is TGCAGTGCTGGAGGGGCGCAAGAGACCCAGTACTTC. Translation: CSAGGAQETQYF.

The chain couples TRBV12-3 or TRBV12-4 to TRBJ2-4; D is unresolved. V lost 3 bases, J lost 4 bases, and 7 bases lay in between. The CDR3 totals 13 residues. In nucleotides, the CDR3 is TGTGCCAGCAGTTTCTCCGATAAAAACATTCAGTACTTC. Translation gives CASSFSDKNIQYF.

The chain couples TRBV12-3 or TRBV12-4 to TRBJ2-5; 9 bases line up with TRBD1. The V and J ends lost 6 bases and 4 bases, in that order; junction bases with no gene match: 9. This CDR3 region has 15 residues. The CDR3 region is CASSLTGGSGETQYF. DNA for the CDR3: TGTGCCAGCAGCCTCACAGGGGGCTCGGGAGAGACCCAGTACTTC.

The V gene is TRBV6-1, the J gene TRBJ2-1, with 11 nucleotides matching TRBD2. The CDR3 runs 17 residues. V gave up 4 bases and J gave up 2 bases; unmatched junction bases: 7. Germline V gives CDR1 MNHNS, CDR2 SASEGT. The CDR3 DNA is TGTGCCAGCAGTGGGTCGGGACTAGCGGTTGCCTACAATGAGCAGTTCTTC. Its protein product is CASSGSGLAVAYNEQFF.

This clonotype was observed a handful of times. CDR3: CASRLTGNEAFF. CDR3 nucleotides: TGCGCCAGCAGGCTGACAGGGAATGAAGCTTTCTTT. V and J are TRBV5-1 and TRBJ1-1, with TRBD1 identical over 7 bases. The CDR3 contains 12 residues. The V gene end was trimmed by 5 bases and the J gene end by 7 bases; junction bases not matched to a gene: 5. Per germline, CDR1 SGHRS and CDR2 YFSETQ. The full variable domain, with the rest looked up from reference TRBV5-1 and TRBJ1-1, is KAGVTQTPRYLIKTRGQQVTLSCSPISGHRSVSWYQQTPGQGLQFLFEYFSETQRNKGNFPGRFSGRQFSNSRSEMNVSTLELGDSALYLCASRLTGNEAFFGQGTRLTVV.

This clonotype was seen a handful of times. The chain employs TRBV20-1 and TRBJ2-4; D gene ambiguous. Germline V gene sequence: CDR1 DFQATT, CDR2 SNEGSKA (reference sequence). Trimming cost V 1 base and J 3 bases, with 7 bases left between them. This CDR3 region has 13 residues. The CDR3 loop is CSARGDVKNIQYF. The CDR3 DNA reads as TGCAGTGCTAGAGGCGACGTCAAAAACATTCAGTACTTC.

Only a few counts were recorded for this clonotype. The rearrangement joins TRBV20-1 to TRBJ2-1; no clear D. The CDR3 consists of 14 residues. From germline, CDR1 is DFQATT and CDR2 SNEGSKA (reference sequence). Trimming cost V 6 bases and J 6 bases, with 18 bases left between them. Here the CDR3 DNA reads TGCAGTGCCCTGCTGACCCGATGGGGCAATGAGCAGTTCTTC. Protein: CSALLTRWGNEQFF.

This chain links TRBV9 with TRBJ2-3; perhaps D is TRBD1 or TRBD2 (6 bases each). V gave up 5 bases and J gave up 0 bases, with 13 bases separating them. The length of the CDR3 is 15 residues. Per germline, CDR1 SGDLS and CDR2 YYNGEE. CDR3: CASSTGALSTDTQYF. The CDR3 coding sequence is TGTGCCAGCAGTACGGGGGCCCTAAGCACAGATACGCAGTATTTT.

This clonotype was seen a few times. This chain uses TRBV28 with TRBJ2-1; tentative D call: TRBD2 (6 bases). Looked up from germline, CDR1 is MDHEN and CDR2 is SYDVKM. The V and J ends lost 4 bases and 3 bases respectively, with 19 bases between them. CDR3 size: 17 residues. The CDR3 nucleotides read TGTGCCAGCAGTTCAATGGACCTGAGCGGGCTCTACAATGAGCAGTTCTTC. Protein: CASSSMDLSGLYNEQFF. Filled out from reference TRBV28 and TRBJ2-1, the complete variable domain reads DVKVTQSSRYLVKRTGEKVFLECVQDMDHENMFWYRQDPGLGLRLIYFSYDVKMKEKGDIPEGYSVSREKKERFSLILESASTNQTSMYLCASSSMDLSGLYNEQFFGPGTRLTVL.

The V and J genes are TRBV7-2 and TRBJ2-5, with D hard to call. The V end was cut by 2 bases, the J end by 4 bases, with 5 bases between. The germline gives CDR1 SGHTA, CDR2 FQGNSA. The CDR3 contains 12 residues. This chain's CDR3 is CASSLFVETQYF. The CDR3 DNA is TGTGCCAGCAGCTTATTTGTAGAGACCCAGTACTTC.

The V gene is TRBV29-1, the J gene TRBJ2-7, with 7 bases fitting TRBD1. Per the germline V gene, CDR1 is SQVTM and CDR2 is ANQGSEA. V gave up 2 bases and J gave up 2 bases; unmatched junction bases: 0. The CDR3 totals 12 residues. The CDR3 reads CSVEQGAYEQYF. For the CDR3, the DNA is TGCAGCGTTGAACAGGGGGCCTACGAGCAGTACTTC.

Many counts were recorded for this clonotype. V gene TRBV12-3 or TRBV12-4 combines with J gene TRBJ2-5; D is undetermined. CDR3 size: 13 residues. Trimming shortened V by 0 bases and J by 8 bases, and 10 bases separated the two germline ends. The CDR3 coding sequence is TGTGCCAGCAGTTTAGCGGGATTCCCCACCCAGTACTTC. This gives the protein CASSLAGFPTQYF.

The chain couples TRBV12-3 or TRBV12-4 to TRBJ2-7, with TRBD2 matching 13 bases. The CDR3 contains 16 residues. The trim removed 5 bases at V and 1 base at J, leaving 5 bases unmatched. CDR3 sequence: CASSPRLAGGSYEQYF. The CDR3 region has the DNA TGTGCCAGCAGTCCGCGACTAGCGGGAGGATCCTACGAGCAGTACTTC.

A few counts support this clonotype. The J gene is TRBJ1-2, the V gene TRBV30; D may be TRBD1 (6 bases). The length of the CDR3 is 11 residues. Germline values: CDR1 GTSNPN, CDR2 SVGIG (reference sequence). With 4 bases removed from V and 10 bases from J, the gap between germline ends came to 13 bases. The CDR3 sequence is CAWTLRTAYTF. CDR3 nucleotides: TGTGCCTGGACCCTAAGGACAGCCTACACCTTC.

This clonotype was seen repeatedly, ten times or more. The V and J genes are TRBV15 and TRBJ2-3; no firm D call. Germline V gene data show CDR1 as LNHNV and CDR2 as YYDKDF (reference sequence). The CDR3 is 15 amino acids. The V and J ends lost 4 bases and 1 base respectively, with 12 bases between them. Here the CDR3 reads CATSIRRTGTDTQYF. Here the CDR3 DNA reads TGTGCCACCAGCATAAGAAGAACGGGCACAGATACGCAGTATTTT.

The rearrangement joins TRBV27 to TRBJ1-4; 7 bases agree with TRBD1. After removal of 7 bases from V and 10 bases from J, the junction contained 21 bases not matched to a gene. The CDR3 loop spans 17 amino acids. Germline-derived CDR1 and CDR2 are MNHEY and SMNVEV (reference sequence). CDR3 region: CASTRLQGNTISAKLFF. CDR3 in DNA: TGTGCCAGCACCAGGCTACAGGGGAACACGATCAGTGCAAAACTGTTTTTT.

This clonotype was seen a handful of times. The chain links TRBV5-6 to TRBJ1-3, with TRBD1 as a possible D gene (6 bases). The CDR3 is made up of 17 amino acids. Germline V lookup: CDR1 SGHDT, CDR2 YYEEEE. The V end lost 0 bases, the J end lost 0 bases, and 13 bases lay between the germline ends. As DNA, the CDR3 is TGTGCCAGCAGCTTGGGTTGGACAGCGCTCTCTGGAAACACCATATATTTT. This translates into CASSLGWTALSGNTIYF.

The chain joins TRBV24-1 to TRBJ2-5; D is perhaps TRBD1 or TRBD2 (5 bases each). Trimming shortened V by 3 bases and J by 5 bases, and 15 bases separated the two germline ends. Per the germline V gene, CDR1 is KGHDR and CDR2 is SFDVKD. CDR3 size: 15 residues. DNA for the CDR3: TGTGCCACCAGTGATCCTGACGGGACCAGGGAGACCCAGTACTTC. This translates into CATSDPDGTRETQYF.

The chain combines TRBV12-3 or TRBV12-4 with TRBJ1-6, with 9 bases that match TRBD1. The J segment lost 6 bases and the V segment lost 6 bases, leaving 6 bases of the junction unmatched. This CDR3 comprises 15 residues. The CDR3 DNA follows: TGTGCCAGCAGCAATCGACAGGGGGTTAATTCACCCCTCCACTTT. This encodes CASSNRQGVNSPLHF.

V and J are TRBV15 and TRBJ2-1, with 8 bases matching TRBD2. V shed 5 bases and J 0 bases; nucleotides not matched to a gene: 9. This CDR3 spans 17 amino acids. Germline CDR1 LNHNV, CDR2 YYDKDF (reference sequence). CDR3 DNA: TGTGCCACCAGCGGACTACTAGCGGCTCACTCCTACAATGAGCAGTTCTTC. It is translated as CATSGLLAAHSYNEQFF.

V and J are TRBV7-2 and TRBJ2-7; 9 bases map to TRBD2. From germline, CDR1 is SGHTA and CDR2 FQGNSA. This CDR3 spans 15 amino acids. Trimming at V came to 5 bases and at J to 3 bases, leaving 8 bases not matched to a gene. CDR3 in amino acids: CASSPMAGGVYEQYF. CDR3 sequence (DNA): TGTGCCAGCAGCCCCATGGCGGGAGGGGTCTACGAGCAGTACTTC.

This clonotype has just a few counts. V usage is TRBV24-1 and J usage is TRBJ2-3; TRBD2 is a possible D gene (6 bases). Germline values: CDR1 KGHDR, CDR2 SFDVKD. The CDR3 consists of 13 residues. Deletions cut 10 bases from V and 6 bases from J, with 16 bases between. The CDR3 DNA reads as TGTGCCACTGGGGACTCTGGAGGGGATACGCAGTATTTT. This sequence encodes CATGDSGGDTQYF.

The chain is built from TRBV7-9 and TRBJ2-3; 9 bases agree with TRBD2. Germline V gene sequence: CDR1 SEHNR, CDR2 FQNEAQ (reference sequence). V shed 9 bases, J shed 0 bases, and the junction held 7 bases outside the gene matches. This CDR3 has 15 amino acids. The CDR3 DNA is TGTGCCAGTATAGCGGGAGAATTTAGCACAGATACGCAGTATTTT. Encoded protein: CASIAGEFSTDTQYF. Variable domain in full (rest from reference TRBV7-9 and TRBJ2-3): DTGVSQNPRHKITKRGQNVTFRCDPISEHNRLYWYRQTLGQGPEFLTYFQNEAQLEKSRLLSDRFSAERPKGSFSTLEIQRTEQGDSAMYLCASIAGEFSTDTQYFGPGTRLTVL.

The rearrangement links TRBV7-6 to TRBJ2-6; the D is unclear. The length of the CDR3 is 13 residues. Germline values: CDR1 SGHVS, CDR2 FNYEAQ. Trimming removed 3 bases at V and 2 bases at J, with 2 bases between. The DNA for the CDR3 is TGTGCCAGCAGCTTCGCTGGGGCCAACGTCCTGACTTTC. This sequence encodes CASSFAGANVLTF.

Only a few counts were recorded for this clonotype. This chain uses TRBV6-2 or TRBV6-3 with TRBJ2-7; D may be TRBD2 (5 bases). This CDR3 has 14 amino acids. Trimming shortened V by 4 bases and J by 1 base, and 11 bases separated the two germline ends. The germline gives CDR1 MNHEY, CDR2 SVGEGT. The CDR3 region has the DNA TGTGCCAGCAGTTTACGGACTGTTTCCTACGAGCAGTACTTC. Translating gives CASSLRTVSYEQYF.

This chain joins TRBV18 and TRBJ2-3; TRBD1 is a possible D gene (6 bases). Germline V gene lookup returns CDR1 KGHSH and CDR2 LQKENI. V gave up 3 bases and J gave up 4 bases, with 14 bases separating them. This CDR3 is built from 15 residues. This CDR3 is CASSPGHVPPDTQYF. CDR3 sequence (DNA): TGTGCCAGCTCACCGGGACATGTTCCCCCAGATACGCAGTATTTT.

V is TRBV7-9 and J is TRBJ2-1, with D possibly being TRBD1 or TRBD2 (6 bases each). The V gene lost 7 bases and the J gene lost 0 bases, with 13 bases spanning the gap. CDR1 and CDR2 from the germline V gene are SEHNR and FQNEAQ (reference sequence). This CDR3 has 15 residues. CDR3 nucleotide sequence: TGTGCCAGCACCCAAGGGGGAGGCTCCTACAATGAGCAGTTCTTC. Its protein is CASTQGGGSYNEQFF.

This clonotype has a handful of counts. V usage is TRBV5-1 and J usage is TRBJ2-3; 10 nucleotides agree with TRBD2. The germline V gene has CDR1 SGHRS and CDR2 YFSETQ. J gave up 4 bases and V 4 bases, and 9 bases lay outside the gene matches. The CDR3 is 16 residues long. The CDR3 coding sequence is TGCGCCAGCAGCACCGGACTAGCGGCAGGGGCAGATACGCAGTATTTT. Translating it yields CASSTGLAAGADTQYF.